Described below is a single T cell receptor beta chain sequence and its context. Its target is unknown. The assay was immunoSEQ multiplex PCR, and TCRdb's table has in-frame clones only and misses some. The sample includes approximately 140,000 clones, about nine tenths seen only once; the top ten take roughly 2.9%. These data are taken from a study of T cell responses to AZD1222 COVID-19 vaccine. Findings and limits, study-wide: Increased Spike-specific TCR breadth and depth were observed after two AZD1222 doses. Scientists sampled the repertoires only once the peak T cell response had passed. Donors were mostly white British, more females; clonal diversity possibly underestimated.

This CDR3 region has 17 residues. Germline CDR1 is MGHRA and CDR2 is YSYEKL. Trimming took 1 base from V and 0 from J; bases not matched to a gene: 6. Here the sequenced sample was peripheral blood, taken on day 0 of MenACWY control vaccination. The TCR comes from an adult in good health. The chain uses TRBV4-1 and TRBJ2-1, with TRBD2 matching over 7 bases. The CDR3 region has the DNA TGCGCCAGCAGCCAAGCGGCTAGCGGTAGCTCCTACAATGAGCAGTTCTTC. Translating gives CASSQAASGSSYNEQFF.